The present T cell receptor beta chain was sequenced within a study of blood T cell repertoires in COVID-19. The CDR3 length is 14 residues. V shed 2 bases and J 2 bases; nucleotides not matched to a gene: 2. Germline CDR1 reads LGHNA; CDR2 reads YSLEER. Measured with immunoSEQ multiplex PCR; TCRdb has only the in-frame clones, and not every one. The table includes around 250,000 clones, approximately 86% detected once. The clonotype comes from an older woman with active or convalescent COVID-19. The chain carries TRBV4-3 and TRBJ2-7; 8 positions agree with TRBD2. Material: peripheral blood. CDR3 DNA sequence: TGCGCCAGCAGCCAATACGGGGGGGCCTACGAGCAGTACTTC. Its translation is CASSQYGGAYEQYF.